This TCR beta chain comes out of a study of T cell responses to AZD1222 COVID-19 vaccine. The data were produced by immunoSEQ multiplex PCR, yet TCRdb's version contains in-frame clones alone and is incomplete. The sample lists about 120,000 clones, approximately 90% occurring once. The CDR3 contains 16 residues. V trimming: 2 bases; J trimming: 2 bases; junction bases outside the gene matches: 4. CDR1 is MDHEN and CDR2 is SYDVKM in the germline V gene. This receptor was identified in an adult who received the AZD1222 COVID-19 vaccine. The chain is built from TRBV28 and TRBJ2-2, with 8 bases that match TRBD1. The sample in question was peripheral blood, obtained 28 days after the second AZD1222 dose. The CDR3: CASSLVGQGNTGELFF. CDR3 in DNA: TGTGCCAGCAGTTTAGTAGGACAGGGTAACACCGGGGAGCTGTTTTTT.